A selection of T cell receptor beta chains follows, all from one sample in a study of T-cell reconstitution after alpha-beta-depleted transplantation in children. Each CDR3 protein gets one entry after TCRdb re-called the PCR reads with MiXCR. The sample comprises about 72,000 distinct CDR3 sequences, about 7% of which are singletons, and around 2.5% rests with the top ten. Specimen: PBMCs from the stem cell graft donor, collected from the stem cell graft. The source of these receptors is a human donor who donated a stem cell graft to a child with acute lymphoblastic leukemia. CDR3s include the opening cysteine and the closing phenylalanine or tryptophan.

V	CDR3
TRBV12-3/TRBV12-4	CASRLGSSTDTQYF
TRBV5-8	CASSLRQGSGGGNQPQHF
TRBV27	CASSYSPNQPQHF
TRBV20-1	CSARDRRSLQYF
TRBV2	CASSGLGNTEAFF
TRBV5-5	CASSVRQGTGNQPQHF
TRBV20-1	CSANRQGAPGVGGYTF
TRBV5-1	CASSLVRGTEAFF
TRBV28	CASSLINTGELFF
TRBV5-1	CASSLTSILYNEQFF
TRBV5-4	CASSLQGGNTIYF
TRBV20-1	CSARPSAARGLRNQPQHF
TRBV12-3/TRBV12-4	CASSFTTSGSGNEQFF
TRBV5-1	CASSNSRSYGYTF
TRBV12-3/TRBV12-4	CASSLPTAGGADKDKTQYF
TRBV7-3	CASSLYFGGSLTDTQYF
TRBV12-3/TRBV12-4	CASLWSARASYNEQFF
TRBV27	CASSFQVPLAGGNEQFF
TRBV5-5	CASDGAPSYEQYF
TRBV9	CASSVGTDTQYF
TRBV3-1	CASSQSSGLNIQYF
TRBV12-3/TRBV12-4	CASSSGQGSRQPQHF
TRBV7-9	CASSPRETTNEKLFF
TRBV7-9	CASSLAALAGAEQYF
TRBV7-2	CASSPDRFNTEAFF
TRBV5-1	CASSLEGIEGELFF
TRBV29-1	CSVGQNTEAFF
TRBV21-1	CASSKAEGTNYGYTF
TRBV10-3	CAISERSGRALHPEETQYF
TRBV6-5	CASSYGDRGGGKLFF
TRBV5-1	CASSQASPGNTIYF
TRBV27	CASSTSGHEQYF
TRBV2	CASRLQGAGQPQHF
TRBV7-2	CASSLGGTQYF
TRBV7-9	CASSSPTGNTIYF
TRBV9	CASSGTGPGGYTF
TRBV20-1	CSATSQPPEAFF
TRBV7-2	CASSQRQEQYF
TRBV12-5	CASGLPYNEQFF
TRBV5-3	CARSLALSRTDTQYF
TRBV7-2	CASSLNPTGNYGYTF
TRBV20-1	CSARDPGAGGQRNEQFF
TRBV5-1	CASSLDSRKDTEAFF
TRBV13	CASSSLGRGGTYNSPLHF
TRBV5-1	CASSPGDRGHQPQHF
TRBV4-1	CASSPRVAGGNEQFF
TRBV7-9	CASSTEGRPGLSSYNEQFF
TRBV15	CATTLSRTGHGYTDTQYF
TRBV12-3/TRBV12-4	CASSLDWDTDTQYF
TRBV5-1	CASSFNGAQGGYTF
TRBV19	CASSIPTMTGIYEQFF
TRBV24-1	CATSDRGVRETQYF
TRBV7-2	CASSFRLSSYEQYF
TRBV7-9	CASSLAGLDNSPLHF
TRBV7-2	CASSPQRQGAGELFF
TRBV6-2/TRBV6-3	CASRRDSSYNSPLHF
TRBV5-1	CASKGDYGYTF
TRBV24-1	CATSESERVTGELFF
TRBV27	CASSLLGTSRAGYTF
TRBV29-1	CSVGDRGYEQYF